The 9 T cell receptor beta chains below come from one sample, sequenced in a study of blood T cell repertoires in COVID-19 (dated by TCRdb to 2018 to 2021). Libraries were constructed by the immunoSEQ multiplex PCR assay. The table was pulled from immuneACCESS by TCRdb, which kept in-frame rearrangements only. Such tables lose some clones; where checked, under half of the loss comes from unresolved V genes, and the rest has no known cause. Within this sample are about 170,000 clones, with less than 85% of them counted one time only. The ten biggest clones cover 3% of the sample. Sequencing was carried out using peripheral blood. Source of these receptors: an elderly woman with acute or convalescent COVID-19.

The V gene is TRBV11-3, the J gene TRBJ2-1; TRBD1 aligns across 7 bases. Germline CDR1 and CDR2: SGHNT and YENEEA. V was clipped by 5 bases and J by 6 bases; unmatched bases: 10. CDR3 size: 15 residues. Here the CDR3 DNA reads TGTGCCAGCAGCCCCGGGACAGAATTGTCCAATGAGCAGTTCTTC. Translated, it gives CASSPGTELSNEQFF.

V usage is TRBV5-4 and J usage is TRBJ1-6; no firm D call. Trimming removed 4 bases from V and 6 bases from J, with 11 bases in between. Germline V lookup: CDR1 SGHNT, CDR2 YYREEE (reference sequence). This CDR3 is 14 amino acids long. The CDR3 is CASSLSTGNSPLHF. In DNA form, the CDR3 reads TGTGCCAGCAGCCTATCCACGGGTAATTCACCCCTCCACTTT.

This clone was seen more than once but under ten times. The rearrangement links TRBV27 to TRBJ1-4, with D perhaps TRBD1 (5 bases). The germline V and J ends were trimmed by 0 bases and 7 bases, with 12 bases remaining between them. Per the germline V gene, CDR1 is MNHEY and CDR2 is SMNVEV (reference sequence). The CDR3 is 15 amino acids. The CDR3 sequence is CASSLSSEGLEKLFF. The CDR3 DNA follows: TGTGCCAGCAGTTTATCCTCGGAGGGACTTGAAAAACTGTTTTTT.

The CDR3 protein is CASRATGQTEAFF. The CDR3 DNA reads as TGTGCCAGCAGAGCGACAGGGCAGACTGAAGCTTTCTTT. The chain is built from TRBV6-5 and TRBJ1-1; 7 bases are a match to TRBD1. Losses at the gene ends were 6 bases for V and 5 bases for J; bases not matched to a gene: 6. CDR1 and CDR2 from the germline V gene are MNHEY and SVGAGI. The CDR3 is 13 amino acids.

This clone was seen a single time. The CDR3 is CASSKIGQMLGANVLTF. The CDR3 DNA sequence: TGTGCCAGCAGCAAAATAGGACAGATGCTTGGGGCCAACGTCCTGACTTTC. V gene TRBV9 combines with J gene TRBJ2-6, with D possibly TRBD1 on 6 matching bases. CDR1 and CDR2 (germline): SGDLS, YYNGEE. V was trimmed by 4 bases and J by 3 bases, leaving 17 bases between them. The CDR3 runs 17 residues.

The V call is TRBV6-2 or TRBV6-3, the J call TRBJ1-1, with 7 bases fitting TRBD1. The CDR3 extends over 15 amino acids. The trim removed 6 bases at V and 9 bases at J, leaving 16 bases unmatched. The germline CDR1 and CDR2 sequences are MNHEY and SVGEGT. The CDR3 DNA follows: TGTGCCAGCAGCCCGACAGGGACTCCCTCAATCAAAGCTTTCTTT. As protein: CASSPTGTPSIKAFF.

CDR3 sequence: CASYHRVFYNEQFF. The CDR3 DNA follows: TGCGCCAGCTACCACAGGGTATTCTACAATGAGCAGTTCTTC. J is TRBJ2-1 and V is TRBV5-1, with a weak D call TRBD1 (6 bases). Trimming took 7 bases from V and 3 from J, leaving 14 bases between them. Looked up from germline, CDR1 is SGHRS and CDR2 is YFSETQ. CDR3 size: 14 residues.

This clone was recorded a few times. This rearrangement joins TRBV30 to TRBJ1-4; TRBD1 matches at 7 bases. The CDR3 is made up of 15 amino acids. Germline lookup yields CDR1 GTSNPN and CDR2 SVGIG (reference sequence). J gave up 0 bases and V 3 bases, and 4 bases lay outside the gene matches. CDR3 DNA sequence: TGTGCCTGGAGAGGGCAGGGGGCAACTAATGAAAAACTGTTTTTT. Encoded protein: CAWRGQGATNEKLFF.

The CDR3 region has the DNA TGTGCCAGCAGTTTATCGGCAGGGATAAATCAGCCCCAGCATTTT. Protein product: CASSLSAGINQPQHF. The chain carries TRBV28 and TRBJ1-5, with D tentatively TRBD1 (5 bases). Germline CDR1 MDHEN, CDR2 SYDVKM. V gave up 1 base and J gave up 4 bases, with 11 bases separating them. The CDR3 runs 15 residues.